Reported below is one TCR beta chain. This clonotype was counted many times. It has no known antigen specificity. Within one base of it there is no much larger clone, and no base qualities were kept. TCR cDNA was synthesized by 5'RACE template switching, which introduced a universal primer site and unique molecular identifiers. Priming for cDNA synthesis came from both the TCR alpha and TCR beta constant segments. Library amplification involved two PCR steps, and the second step added sample barcodes and sequencing adapters. Sequencing of the libraries was done on either Illumina HiSeq 2500 (2x100 bp) or NovaSeq (2x150 bp). The authors processed their data as follows. MIGEC was used to demultiplex reads and collapse the reads into UMI consensus sequences, and MiXCR was used for V(D)J alignment. Vaccine-responding clonotypes were identified with edgeR using replicate PBMC samples, with FDR below 0.01 and a log2 fold change above 5 up to day 15 being required. Each bulk clonotype was labeled CD4 or CD8 based on which sequenced repertoire, CD4 or CD8, contained the clonotype at higher abundance. TCRdb reprocessing: public reads trimmed at Q25 with fastp, clones called with MiXCR, in-frame beta chains kept. A single entry per CDR3 protein holds the most common genes and DNA from its merged rows. These V and J calls originate from TCRdb's pipeline instead of the authors' own analysis. This sample comprises roughly 160,000 distinct CDR3 sequences, more than 5.5% of them detected only once. The ten top clones hold around 2.3% of the sample.

This specimen belongs to a study of T cells after yellow fever vaccination (dated by TCRdb to 2018 to 2020). Looking at the study overall: The SMART-Seq v4 Ultra Low Input RNA kit was used to prepare libraries from fractions with low cell numbers. To follow T-cell clones before and after both primary and booster YFV17D yellow fever vaccination, bulk TCR alpha and beta repertoires underwent longitudinal sequencing. Two healthy male donors, one aged 18 to 30 and one aged 30 to 40 years, made up the cohort. Blood samples were taken at several timepoints before and after primary and secondary immunization, and bulk PBMC replicates and cell subsets were isolated.

Inclusive of the bounding cysteine and phenylalanine, the CDR3 is 13 residues long. The sequence is cut down to CDR3 DNA, 39 bases in frame from base 1. The junction carries 7 bases between V and J, which are trimmed by 0 bases and 7 bases respectively. The treatment or condition label corresponds to: live attenuated yellow fever vaccine strain. A standard Ficoll-Paque protocol was used to isolate PBMCs from peripheral blood. CD4 and CD8 T-cell fractions were isolated with Dynabeads CD4 and CD8 positive selection kits. RNA was extracted with TriZol from bulk PBMCs, CD4 and CD8 fractions, and dextramer-positive and dextramer-negative fractions. Study-wide conclusions, independent of this receptor: A small fraction of clonotypes appeared in both the CD4 and CD8 compartments, likely as a result of convergent recombination. Compared with the primary T-cell response, the secondary T-cell response was weaker but faster, peaking on day 5 rather than day 15. FACS-sorted repertoires could contain abundant contaminating clonotypes from the bulk population, so computational filtering was required. The study included only two donors, which limits how far the findings can be generalized. After the booster, most clones that had expanded after primary vaccination were detected again (around 96% of CD4 and under 90% of CD8), suggesting broad maintenance of memory.

Specimen: CD4+ T cells sorted from PBMCs, collected about 5 days after the first yellow fever vaccination. The chain links TRBV12-3 or TRBV12-4 with TRBJ1-5; there is no confident call for the D gene. The TCR originated in a man in his late teens or twenties who received the YFV17D yellow fever vaccine. The CDR3 region reads CASSLASGQPQHF. The nucleotide sequence reads TGTGCCAGCAGTTTAGCGTCGGGACAGCCCCAGCATTTT.